One TCR beta chain is described in this entry. This clonotype has more than one count but fewer than ten. The antigen it recognizes is unknown. No per-base quality is available; no much larger clone lies one base away. The sample's time point, from its label and the paper: pre-sensitization, week 0. The treatment or condition label, as the study defines it: therapeutic diphenylcyclopropenone sensitization with weekly scalp DPC. At every patch-test visit, the blood draw took place before the patch test was put on. Patients were eligible if aged 18 to 70, diagnosed with alopecia and judged suitable for DPC therapy, and pregnant patients were excluded. Total RNA was extracted from unfractionated whole blood collected in Tempus Blood RNA tubes. This record belongs to a study of human T cells and chemical hapten exposure (dated by TCRdb to 2020 to 2023). Looking at the study overall: For sensitization, 2% DPC in acetone was applied to a roughly 2 cm by roughly 2 cm area of upper inner arm skin. Blood for TCR sequencing was provided by twenty-nine alopecia patients at one to four time points (pre-sensitization, 2, 6 and 24 weeks). Libraries were combined into a pool for sequencing, and differences in TCR yield between samples came mainly from small differences in library volumes within the pool. Patch testing on the upper back used Finn chambers containing 0.01% DPC, with scoring done after 6 days according to International Contact Dermatitis Research Group standards. This study followed changes in the peripheral blood TCR repertoire in vivo during primary and secondary sensitization of alopecia patients to the hapten diphenylcyclopropenone (DPC). Patient blood was sampled pre-sensitization (week 0) and at 2, 6 and about 24 weeks after DPC sensitization. Most of the patients in the cohort were female, and the cohort covered alopecia areata with under or over 50% scalp involvement, alopecia totalis and alopecia universalis. Throughout the approximately 26-week study period, patients were also given weekly therapeutic DPC doses on the scalp.

The research as a whole found: Compared with pre-sensitization or healthy control sets, expanded TCRs formed significantly more large CDR3 similarity clusters, which is consistent with antigen-driven responses. DPC sensitization did not change the number of TCRs with a frequency above 1 in 1000, and there was no evidence of changes in global repertoire structure. Alopecia, a presumed autoimmune disease, was present in all patients, so the immune response of the patients might differ from that of healthy individuals. After repeated subsampling, the strength of the expansion versus patch-test correlation and the threshold at which it became significant changed. A positive correlation was found between the number of PT1 expanded TCRs and patch test score, with significance reached at thresholds 8, 16 and 32 but not 4.

Libraries were constructed by RACE. The instrument was a NextSeq 500. Library preparation attached unique molecular identifiers to individual cDNA molecules for quantitative, reproducible TCR counting. For every blood RNA sample, sequencing covered both the TCR alpha and TCR beta chains. Processing in the source paper ran as follows. Samples had a median of roughly 100,000 TCRs, with a range from about 23,224 to 750,000. The Decombinator software suite was used to annotate the V, J and CDR3 of the TCR reads. For the PS versus PT1 abundance plots, all samples were subsampled to the same number of TCRs (28,000). Expanded TCRs were defined as absent before sensitization and observed at least eight times at the 2-week time point. TCRdb's own reprocessing of the public reads used fastp at Q25 and MiXCR and kept productive beta chains. Each record represents a unique CDR3 protein, reported with the most common genes and DNA among its rows. What appears here as the V and J calls and clone size reflects TCRdb's work, not the paper's. This sample comprises about 120,000 distinct CDR3 sequences, approximately 15% of them detected only once. 2.5% to 3.5% of the sample rests with the top ten.

The V end gives up 3 bases and the J end 5 bases, leaving 7 bases in the junction not matched to a gene. From its cysteine to its phenylalanine, the CDR3 spans 15 amino acids. The kept DNA is CDR3 alone, 45 bases in frame from the first base. The germline V gene yields MDHEN for CDR1 and SYDVKM for CDR2. The sequence joins TRBV28 to TRBJ2-7; a stretch of 10 junction bases matches TRBD2. The material was whole blood, obtained in connection with sensitization to the hapten diphenylcyclopropenone (DPC). This TCR came from a woman under 30 with alopecia areata. Some clones in this sample may be carry-over from other donors' samples. The CDR3 reads CASSFGTSGVNEQYF. The nucleotide sequence is given as TGTGCCAGCAGTTTTGGTACTAGCGGGGTTAACGAGCAGTACTTC.